This T cell receptor (beta chain) stems from a study of tumor and adjacent non-tumor tissue in lung cancer. The template was RNA from unsorted bulk tissue. V was trimmed by 0 bases and J by 7 bases, leaving 8 bases between them. CDR3 length equals 12 residues. Germline V gives CDR1 SGHDT, CDR2 YYEEEE. A modified ARM-PCR protocol with three rounds of nested PCR amplified TCRbeta. TCRdb reanalysed the multiplex PCR reads using MiXCR and keeps one entry per CDR3 protein. This table holds some 120,000 distinct CDR3 sequences, approximately 71% found once. The chain has TRBV5-6 and TRBJ2-7, with D unresolved. This sequence originates from a man younger than 40 with non-small cell lung cancer. Input material: lung tumor tissue. The CDR3 DNA reads TGTGCCAGCAGCTTGGTCTCGCGGGAGCAGTACTTC. Its translation is CASSLVSREQYF.